The 21 T cell receptor beta chains given below trace back to one sample, sequenced in a study of blood T cell repertoires in COVID-19. TCRdb's table, derived via immunoSEQ multiplex PCR, lists solely in-frame clones and lacks some. The table has around 140,000 clones, roughly nine tenths seen once. The sample consisted of peripheral blood. These receptors were obtained from a man aged 18 to 30 with COVID-19, enrolled during active disease.

The chain uses TRBV2 and TRBJ1-4; 9 bases align to TRBD1. V shed 7 bases, J shed 5 bases, and the junction held 2 bases outside the gene matches. This CDR3 region has 13 residues. CDR1 is SNHLY, CDR2 FYNNEI, per germline. CDR3 sequence (DNA): TGTGCCAGCAAGGGACAGGGCAATGAAAAACTGTTTTTT. This encodes CASKGQGNEKLFF.

The gene calls are TRBV12-3 or TRBV12-4 and TRBJ2-7, with TRBD1 as a possible D gene (5 bases). Trimming took 1 base from V and 7 from J, leaving 5 bases between them. This CDR3 region has 11 residues. The CDR3 spells CASSLGTEQYF. CDR3 nucleotides: TGTGCCAGCAGTTTAGGGACAGAGCAGTACTTC.

The rearrangement joins TRBV7-2 to TRBJ2-5; TRBD1 agrees at 9 bases. This CDR3 region has 14 residues. Germline V gene lookup returns CDR1 SGHTA and CDR2 FQGNSA. Trimming removed 3 bases from V and 6 bases from J; junction bases left unmatched: 5. CDR3 protein: CASSFTGGAKTQYF. The CDR3 coding sequence is TGTGCCAGCAGCTTCACAGGGGGCGCGAAGACCCAGTACTTC. Full variable domain (rest looked up from reference TRBV7-2 and TRBJ2-5): GAGVSQSPSNKVTEKGKDVELRCDPISGHTALYWYRQSLGQGLEFLIYFQGNSAPDKSGLPSDRFSAERTGGSVSTLTIQRTQQEDSAVYLCASSFTGGAKTQYFGPGTRLLVL.

This clone was seen just once. V usage is TRBV9 and J usage is TRBJ2-7, with 9 bases that match TRBD1. Germline CDR1 is SGDLS and CDR2 is YYNGEE. The CDR3 has 12 amino acids. V was clipped by 4 bases and J by 6 bases; unmatched bases: 2. CDR3 DNA: TGTGCCAGCAGCACGACAGGGGGCGAGCAGTACTTC. It codes for CASSTTGGEQYF.

J is TRBJ2-7 and V is TRBV27; 8 bases line up with TRBD2. The J segment lost 4 bases and the V segment lost 4 bases, leaving 6 bases of the junction unmatched. The CDR3 length is 14 residues. The germline gives CDR1 MNHEY, CDR2 SMNVEV (reference sequence). CDR3 in DNA: TGTGCCAGCAGTTCAAGCGGGAGTGTGTACGAGCAGTACTTC. Protein sequence: CASSSSGSVYEQYF.

CDR3: CASSSLGARYTEAFF. CDR3 DNA: TGTGCCAGCAGCTCGTTGGGGGCGCGGTACACTGAAGCTTTCTTT. V gene TRBV7-9 combines with J gene TRBJ1-1; TRBD1 is a possible D gene (6 bases). The CDR3 totals 15 residues. The V and J ends lost 4 bases and 3 bases respectively, with 15 bases between them. CDR1 and CDR2 (germline): SEHNR, FQNEAQ (reference sequence).

This clone was seen once. This is likely a read error, given that the CDR3 carries no conserved phenylalanine or tryptophan at its end. It is unclear where the CDR3 begins or ends on the DNA, so no DNA is shown, and the CDR3 is as TCRdb lists it. The genes are TRBV13 and TRBJ1-1. In germline, CDR1 is PRHDT, CDR2 FYEKMQ (reference sequence). Inclusive of both ends, the CDR3 amounts to 13 amino acids. CDR3 sequence: CASSRGRAQFSFR.

This chain uses TRBV27 with TRBJ2-1; TRBD2 matches at 14 bases. Looked up from germline, CDR1 is MNHEY and CDR2 is SMNVEV (reference sequence). Losses at the gene ends were 5 bases for V and 7 bases for J; bases not matched to a gene: 10. The CDR3 sequence is 17 residues long. The CDR3 coding sequence is TGTGCCAGCAGTCCACGGACTAGCGGGAGGCTTTTGAATGAGCAGTTCTTC. Amino acids: CASSPRTSGRLLNEQFF.

V usage is TRBV19 and J usage is TRBJ1-2, with D possibly TRBD1 on 6 matching bases. V was pared by 4 bases and J by 4 bases, with 16 bases between. Germline CDR1 reads LNHDA; CDR2 reads SQIVND (reference sequence). The CDR3 is 15 amino acids. This chain's CDR3 is CASSTQTGQGYGYTF. For the CDR3, the DNA is TGTGCCAGTAGTACTCAAACAGGGCAGGGCTATGGCTACACCTTC.

The rearrangement links TRBV9 to TRBJ2-1; 7 positions match TRBD2. Germline-derived CDR1 and CDR2 are SGDLS and YYNGEE. Trimming took 2 bases from V and 5 from J; bases not matched to a gene: 7. The CDR3 covers 15 residues. This CDR3 is CASSVAGTTNNEQFF. CDR3 coding DNA: TGTGCCAGCAGCGTGGCCGGGACTACTAACAATGAGCAGTTCTTC.

This clone was counted once. The chain uses TRBV2 and TRBJ1-1, with D possibly being TRBD1 (6 bases). V lost 10 bases to trimming and J lost 6 bases, with 6 bases between them. Germline V gene sequence: CDR1 SNHLY, CDR2 FYNNEI. This CDR3 contains 9 residues. The CDR3 region is CAKGAEAFF. The CDR3 nucleotides are TGTGCCAAGGGGGCTGAAGCTTTCTTT.

The V and J genes are TRBV4-3 and TRBJ1-2; D unclear. Germline values: CDR1 LGHNA, CDR2 YSLEER. There are 14 residues in the CDR3. Trimming removed 1 base from V and 4 bases from J, with 10 bases in between. The CDR3 reads CASSQGGRSYGYTF. In nucleotides, the CDR3 is TGCGCCAGCAGCCAAGGCGGGCGGAGCTATGGCTACACCTTC.

This clone appeared once. The rearrangement links TRBV7-2 to TRBJ1-3, with D possibly being TRBD1 (5 bases). The germline V gene encodes CDR1 SGHTA and CDR2 FQGNSA. The V gene lost 5 bases and the J gene lost 0 bases, with 11 bases spanning the gap. There are 15 residues in the CDR3. In nucleotides, the CDR3 is TGTGCCAGCAGCCCGACAGCGAACTCTGGAAACACCATATATTTT. Its protein product is CASSPTANSGNTIYF. Full variable domain (outside the CDR3, taken from reference TRBV7-2 and TRBJ1-3): GAGVSQSPSNKVTEKGKDVELRCDPISGHTALYWYRQSLGQGLEFLIYFQGNSAPDKSGLPSDRFSAERTGGSVSTLTIQRTQQEDSAVYLCASSPTANSGNTIYFGEGSWLTVV.

This rearrangement joins TRBV28 to TRBJ1-5, with D possibly being TRBD1 (5 bases). V was trimmed by 2 bases and J by 0 bases, leaving 11 bases between them. The germline V gene encodes CDR1 MDHEN and CDR2 SYDVKM. The CDR3 spans 16 residues. The CDR3 loop reads CASSLGQGFSNQPQHF. The DNA of the CDR3 is TGTGCCAGCAGTTTAGGGCAGGGTTTTAGCAATCAGCCCCAGCATTTT. Using reference TRBV28 and TRBJ1-5 for the parts outside the CDR3, the full variable domain is DVKVTQSSRYLVKRTGEKVFLECVQDMDHENMFWYRQDPGLGLRLIYFSYDVKMKEKGDIPEGYSVSREKKERFSLILESASTNQTSMYLCASSLGQGFSNQPQHFGDGTRLSIL.

The chain carries TRBV4-3 and TRBJ2-3; tentative D call: TRBD2 (6 bases). The CDR3 runs 14 residues. Germline CDR1 and CDR2: LGHNA and YSLEER. Trimming pared 3 bases from V and 0 bases from J, leaving 7 bases between. This chain's CDR3 is CASSHGTSTDTQYF. The CDR3 DNA sequence: TGCGCCAGCAGCCATGGGACTAGCACAGATACGCAGTATTTT.

This clone appeared a few times. One junction end disagrees with the germline gene, perhaps due to a read error. CDR3 in amino acids: CSVDRQGGLLHNEKLLF. Written as DNA, the CDR3 is TGCAGCGTTGACCGGCAGGGGGGACTCCTCCATAATGAAAAACTGCTTTTT. The rearrangement uses TRBV29-1 and TRBJ1-4; 7 nucleotides match TRBD1. CDR1 and CDR2 from the germline V gene are SQVTM and ANQGSEA. The CDR3 contains 17 residues.

The chain carries TRBV7-9 and TRBJ1-3, with 10 bases lining up with TRBD1. Germline V gene lookup returns CDR1 SEHNR and CDR2 FQNEAQ (reference sequence). Losses at the gene ends were 5 bases for V and 2 bases for J; bases not matched to a gene: 3. CDR3 length: 15 residues. This CDR3 is CASSRQGAAGNTIYF. In nucleotides, the CDR3 is TGTGCCAGCAGCCGACAGGGGGCGGCTGGAAACACCATATATTTT.

The chain couples TRBV7-9 to TRBJ1-2; possible D gene TRBD1, 5 bases. The CDR3 runs to 16 residues. Germline loops: CDR1 SEHNR, CDR2 FQNEAQ (reference sequence). The V end lost 5 bases, the J end lost 3 bases, and 19 bases lay between the germline ends. The CDR3 loop reads CASSPRDGGLYYGYTF. CDR3 nucleotides: TGTGCCAGCAGCCCAAGGGACGGGGGACTGTACTATGGCTACACCTTC.

This chain connects TRBV20-1 to TRBJ1-5; D uncertain. This CDR3 region has 13 residues. The V gene's germline CDR1 is DFQATT and CDR2 SNEGSKA (reference sequence). The ends were cut back, 3 bases at V and 6 bases at J, with 12 bases in the middle. The CDR3 DNA reads TGCAGTGCTAGTACCTTCGGAGGTCAGCCCCAGCATTTT. The encoded protein is CSASTFGGQPQHF.

The rearrangement links TRBV19 to TRBJ2-1, with D tentatively TRBD2 (6 bases). The ends were cut back, 3 bases at V and 2 bases at J, with 11 bases in the middle. The CDR3 has 15 amino acids. CDR1 is LNHDA and CDR2 is SQIVND in the germline V gene (reference sequence). The CDR3 DNA sequence: TGTGCCAGTAGTATGTATAGCGGAACCTACAATGAGCAGTTCTTC. Encoded protein: CASSMYSGTYNEQFF.

The rearrangement links TRBV5-1 to TRBJ2-2, with 9 bases aligning to TRBD1. After removal of 3 bases from V and 5 bases from J, the junction contained 5 bases not matched to a gene. This CDR3 contains 15 residues. Per the germline V gene, CDR1 is SGHRS and CDR2 is YFSETQ. DNA of the CDR3: TGCGCCAGCAGCTCGGACAGGGGAGGGACCGGGGAGCTGTTTTTT. Its protein is CASSSDRGGTGELFF.